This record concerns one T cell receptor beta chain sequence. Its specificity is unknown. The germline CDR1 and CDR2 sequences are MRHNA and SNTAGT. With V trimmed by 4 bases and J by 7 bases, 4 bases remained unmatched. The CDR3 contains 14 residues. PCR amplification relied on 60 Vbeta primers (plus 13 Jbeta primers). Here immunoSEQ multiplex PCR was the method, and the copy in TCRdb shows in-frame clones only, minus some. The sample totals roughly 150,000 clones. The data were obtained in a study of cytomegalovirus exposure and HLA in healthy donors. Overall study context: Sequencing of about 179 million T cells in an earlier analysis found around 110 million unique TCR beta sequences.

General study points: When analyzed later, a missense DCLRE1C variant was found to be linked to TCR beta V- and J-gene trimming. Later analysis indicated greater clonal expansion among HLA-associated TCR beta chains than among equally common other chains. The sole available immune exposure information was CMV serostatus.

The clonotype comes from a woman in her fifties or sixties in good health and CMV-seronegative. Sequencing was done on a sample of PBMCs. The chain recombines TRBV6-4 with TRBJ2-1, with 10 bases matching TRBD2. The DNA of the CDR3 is TGTGCCAGCAGTGTCGGGACTAGCGCTAATGAGCAGTTCTTC. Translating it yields CASSVGTSANEQFF.